This T cell receptor beta chain was recovered during a study of blood T cell repertoires in COVID-19. Study information: The United States, Italy and Spain supplied acute and convalescent COVID-19 samples. PBMCs, B-cell-depleted T cells, or T cells were the source of the cDNA or gDNA that made up the material.

V gave up 8 bases and J gave up 12 bases, with 17 bases separating them. The CDR3 covers 13 residues. CDR1 is SNHLY and CDR2 is FYNNEI in the germline V gene. This table comes from immunoSEQ multiplex PCR, and its TCRdb copy is limited to in-frame clones, with some not included. The sample comprises 450,000 or so clones, roughly 89% of which are singletons, and roughly 0.84% rests with the top ten. Source material: peripheral blood. V and J are TRBV2 and TRBJ1-6, with D possibly being TRBD1 (6 bases). The receptor was isolated from a man between 18 and 29 years old with COVID-19, enrolled during active disease. The CDR3 DNA is TGTGCCAGCGTCGACAGGCGCCGTATACCCCTCCACTTT. Residues: CASVDRRRIPLHF.